This record concerns one TCR beta chain sequence. What it binds is not known. This entry comes from a study of T cells expressing NK-cell markers. Overall study: Sorted CD3+CD56-NKG2C+, CD3+CD56+NKG2C+ and CD3+CD56+NKG2C- T cells supplied the TCR beta repertoires. Study-level results: Where four donors were concerned, these clonotypes also led the CD3+CD56-NKG2C+ fraction. About 1.0-7.5% of CD8+ T cells in about six donors belonged to dominant NKG2C+ clonotypes.

The germline V gene encodes CDR1 SGDLS and CDR2 YYNGEE. The CDR3 spans 14 residues. The TCR beta cDNA came from 5'RACE template switching with UMIs. Following a re-call of the 5' RACE reads, TCRdb has one entry per CDR3 protein and lacks DNA. This listing includes fewer than 400,000 distinct CDR3 sequences. This chain joins TRBV9 and TRBJ2-1; the D call of TRBD2 rests on TCRdb alone, since no DNA is present to check it. The receptor comes from a woman aged 45-65 years in good health. The sequencing input was blood T cells: a sorted CD56 or NKG2C T cell subset, CD4+ or CD8+ T cells, or bulk PBMC T cells (not recorded which). CDR3 residues: CASSPTSDDSEQFF.